The T cell receptor (beta chain) described here comes from a study of tissue T cells after allogeneic stem cell transplantation. Study results and limitations: Within patients, tissue anatomy strongly shaped TCR repertoire composition.

Sequencing was performed with immunoSEQ multiplex PCR; in TCRdb, only in-frame clones are kept and a portion is missing. The data hold about 4,300 clones, with around 67% observed a single time. Comment on this clone: Antigen unknown.

The clonotype was recovered from a male donor at least 60 years old with lung cancer. The sequenced sample was left colon tissue, obtained at autopsy.

The CDR3 nucleotides read TGTGCCAGCAGCGTAGTAGCGGGAGGAGGAACCGGGGAGCTGTTTTTT. Protein sequence: CASSVVAGGGTGELFF. This chain uses TRBV9 with TRBJ2-2, with 10 bases matching TRBD2. The CDR3 covers 16 residues. The germline V gene has CDR1 SGDLS and CDR2 YYNGEE. The J segment lost 5 bases and the V segment lost 0 bases, leaving 4 bases of the junction unmatched.